The 21 T cell receptor beta chains presented below share a single source sample, sequenced in a study of shared clonotypes between healthy human individuals. TCRdb keeps only in-frame clones here, not all; method: immunoSEQ multiplex PCR. Here the sample spans approximately 500,000 clones, 60% to 80% being singletons. Specimen: PBMCs. These TCRs come from a woman aged 40 to 50 in good health. Some clones in this sample may be carry-over from other donors' samples.

The gene calls are TRBV9 and TRBJ1-2; D is perhaps TRBD1 (5 bases). The germline CDR1 and CDR2 sequences are SGDLS and YYNGEE. CDR3 length: 14 amino acids. V lost 2 bases and J 8 bases, leaving 16 bases between the germline ends. CDR3 nucleotide sequence: TGTGCCAGCAGCGTTGCCGGGCCAAGGGACGGCTACACCTTC. This gives the protein CASSVAGPRDGYTF.

This chain connects TRBV2 to TRBJ2-5; D is uncertain. Trimming pared 4 bases from V and 3 bases from J, leaving 9 bases between. Germline assignment: CDR1 SNHLY and CDR2 FYNNEI. This CDR3 has 13 residues. CDR3 sequence (DNA): TGTGCCAGCAGTGCGGCCCCAGAAGAGACCCAGTACTTC. This codes for CASSAAPEETQYF.

The chain has TRBV6-6 and TRBJ1-1; TRBD1 agrees at 9 bases. V shed 7 bases and J 4 bases; nucleotides not matched to a gene: 10. Germline CDR1 is MNHNY and CDR2 is SVGAGI (reference sequence). The CDR3 loop spans 15 amino acids. The CDR3, as DNA: TGTGCCAGCAACATCAACAGGGGGCCTGGCACTGAAGCTTTCTTT. This codes for CASNINRGPGTEAFF.

This clone was found a few times. The chain recombines TRBV7-6 with TRBJ1-3; 9 bases agree with TRBD1. The ends lost 0 bases at V and 2 bases at J; junction bases unmatched: 5. The germline CDR1 and CDR2 sequences are SGHVS and FNYEAQ. CDR3 length equals 17 residues. CDR3 nucleotide sequence: TGTGCCAGCAGCTTAGCAGAGGGACAGGGCACTGGAAACACCATATATTTT. This gives the protein CASSLAEGQGTGNTIYF.

V and J are TRBV5-1 and TRBJ1-2, with TRBD1 identical over 7 bases. V trimming: 0 bases; J trimming: 4 bases; junction bases outside the gene matches: 6. The CDR3 covers 15 residues. CDR1 is SGHRS, CDR2 YFSETQ, per germline. The CDR3 here is CASSLGRGQSYGYTF. The CDR3 bases are TGCGCCAGCAGCTTGGGCCGGGGACAGAGCTATGGCTACACCTTC.

The V and J genes are TRBV7-3 and TRBJ2-1, with 7 bases lining up with TRBD2. Germline values: CDR1 SGHTA, CDR2 FQGTGA. Trimming took 3 bases from V and 9 from J; bases not matched to a gene: 8. The CDR3 is made up of 14 amino acids. DNA for the CDR3: TGTGCCAGCAGCTTGGAGGGAGGGCCATTTGAGCAGTTCTTC. It encodes CASSLEGGPFEQFF.

Notes on this clone: A read error may be the cause here, since a much bigger clone is one base away. This sample includes further DNA sequences coding for the same CDR3. The chain links TRBV28 to TRBJ2-1, with D possibly TRBD1 on 5 matching bases. The CDR3 totals 14 residues. CDR1 is MDHEN, CDR2 SYDVKM, per germline. V was trimmed by 7 bases and J by 10 bases, leaving 20 bases between them. The CDR3 protein is CASTLGASGNEQFF. The CDR3 region has the DNA TGTGCCAGCACCCTTGGGGCTAGTGGCAACGAGCAGTTCTTC.

This clone has just one count. The chain recombines TRBV5-6 with TRBJ2-1; D remains ambiguous. V was trimmed by 0 bases and J by 0 bases, leaving 7 bases between them. CDR3 size: 15 residues. Per germline, CDR1 SGHDT and CDR2 YYEEEE. CDR3 sequence reads: CASSLGLSSYNEQFF. In nucleotides, the CDR3 is TGTGCCAGCAGCTTGGGTCTAAGCTCCTACAATGAGCAGTTCTTC.

The V gene is TRBV7-2, the J gene TRBJ2-7, with D hard to call. Per germline, CDR1 SGHTA and CDR2 FQGNSA. Trimming removed 2 bases at V and 12 bases at J, with 17 bases between. This CDR3 has 13 amino acids. The CDR3 DNA reads as TGTGCCAGCAGCTTAAATCCGGTCGAAACCCTGTACTTC. Amino acid sequence: CASSLNPVETLYF.

The rearrangement uses TRBV6-5 and TRBJ1-4; D remains unclear. Germline CDR1 MNHEY, CDR2 SVGAGI. CDR3 length: 12 residues. V lost 8 bases to trimming and J lost 8 bases, with 12 bases between them. CDR3 coding DNA: TGTGCCAGCTGCCGGGTGTTGGAAAAACTGTTTTTT. Residues: CASCRVLEKLFF.

The genes are TRBV14 and TRBJ2-3; D perhaps matches TRBD2 (5 bases). The CDR3 has 16 residues. V lost 4 bases to trimming and J lost 3 bases, with 17 bases between them. The germline CDR1 and CDR2 sequences are SGHDN and FVKESK. In DNA form, the CDR3 reads TGTGCCAGCAGCCCCACCCGTGGAAGCGGTACAGATACGCAGTATTTT. Encoded protein: CASSPTRGSGTDTQYF.

The chain couples TRBV4-3 to TRBJ1-4; D is ambiguous. This CDR3 spans 19 amino acids. Germline V gene data show CDR1 as LGHNA and CDR2 as YSLEER. V lost 1 base, J lost 8 bases, and 26 bases lay in between. This chain's CDR3 is CASSQVGAHAYPIKEKLFF. The CDR3 DNA sequence: TGCGCCAGCAGCCAAGTAGGTGCACACGCGTACCCCATAAAGGAAAAACTGTTTTTT.

The chain uses TRBV27 and TRBJ1-4; D perhaps matches TRBD1 (5 bases). Looked up from germline, CDR1 is MNHEY and CDR2 is SMNVEV (reference sequence). The V end was cut by 8 bases, the J end by 14 bases, with 21 bases between. The CDR3 is 13 residues long. CDR3 loop: CASRGALYGLLFF. For the CDR3, the DNA is TGTGCCAGCCGTGGGGCGTTATATGGGTTGCTGTTTTTT.

The V and J genes are TRBV30 and TRBJ1-6; 9 nucleotides match TRBD1. The CDR3 has 17 amino acids. The germline V gene encodes CDR1 GTSNPN and CDR2 SVGIG (reference sequence). The V and J ends lost 2 bases and 9 bases, in that order; junction bases with no gene match: 14. CDR3 sequence reads: CAWSYRWRDRDTSPLHF. The DNA for the CDR3 is TGTGCCTGGAGTTATCGGTGGCGGGACAGGGATACTTCACCCCTCCACTTT.

J is TRBJ1-4 and V is TRBV6-6; 7 nucleotides match TRBD1. This CDR3 has 14 amino acids. Germline values: CDR1 MNHNY, CDR2 SVGAGI (reference sequence). Trimming at V came to 8 bases and at J to 2 bases, leaving 5 bases not matched to a gene. CDR3 protein: CASLAGQTNEKLFF. The CDR3 DNA follows: TGTGCCAGCTTAGCGGGACAGACTAATGAAAAACTGTTTTTT.

This sequence joins TRBV30 and TRBJ2-1; the match to TRBD2 covers 8 bases. With 0 bases clipped from V and 13 bases from J, the junction kept 5 bases outside the gene matches. Germline assignment: CDR1 GTSNPN and CDR2 SVGIG (reference sequence). The CDR3 spans 12 residues. The CDR3 bases are TGTGCCTGGAGTGTAATGCGGGAGGCCCAGTTCTTC. Translating it yields CAWSVMREAQFF.

This chain links TRBV7-8 with TRBJ2-5, with TRBD1 as a possible D gene (6 bases). V lost 5 bases and J lost 6, with 16 bases in between. This CDR3 has 14 amino acids. Germline V lookup: CDR1 SGHVS, CDR2 FQNEAQ. CDR3: CASSMRSGAQTQYF. Written as DNA, the CDR3 is TGTGCCAGCAGCATGCGCTCAGGGGCGCAGACCCAGTACTTC.

V usage is TRBV28 and J usage is TRBJ1-4; TRBD1 is a possible D gene (6 bases). This CDR3 is 14 amino acids long. Germline assignment: CDR1 MDHEN and CDR2 SYDVKM. Trimming cost V 1 base and J 15 bases, with 18 bases left between them. CDR3 DNA sequence: TGTGCCAGCAGTTTATCCCATGTGGGGAGGGGGATGTTTTTT. Protein product: CASSLSHVGRGMFF.

The genes are TRBV28 and TRBJ2-2; the D is unclear. The CDR3 has 15 amino acids. From germline, CDR1 is MDHEN and CDR2 SYDVKM. Trimming removed 2 bases from V and 0 bases from J, with 7 bases in between. The CDR3 spells CASSLGPANTGELFF. CDR3 sequence (DNA): TGTGCCAGCAGTTTAGGACCCGCGAACACCGGGGAGCTGTTTTTT. Variable domain in full (rest from reference TRBV28 and TRBJ2-2): DVKVTQSSRYLVKRTGEKVFLECVQDMDHENMFWYRQDPGLGLRLIYFSYDVKMKEKGDIPEGYSVSREKKERFSLILESASTNQTSMYLCASSLGPANTGELFFGEGSRLTVL.

On this clone itself: The sample has other DNA sequences that encode this CDR3 too. This rearrangement joins TRBV20-1 to TRBJ2-5; 7 bases align to TRBD2. With 3 bases clipped from V and 5 bases from J, the junction kept 0 bases outside the gene matches. The CDR3 loop spans 11 amino acids. CDR1 is DFQATT and CDR2 is SNEGSKA in the germline V gene (reference sequence). DNA of the CDR3: TGCAGTGCTAGGGGAGGGGAGACCCAGTACTTC. It specifies CSARGGETQYF.

The chain has TRBV14 and TRBJ1-1, with 7 bases matching TRBD1. The germline V gene encodes CDR1 SGHDN and CDR2 FVKESK. This CDR3 spans 20 amino acids. Trimming cost V 0 bases and J 3 bases; bases outside gene matches: 19. The CDR3 is CASSQETIQGWRWGYTEAFF. CDR3 nucleotide sequence: TGTGCCAGCAGCCAAGAGACAATACAGGGGTGGCGTTGGGGGTACACTGAAGCTTTCTTT.